This T cell receptor beta chain was sequenced in a study of blood T cells in healthy people across ages. Overall study results and limits: Possibly, changes in expanded clonotypes were confounded because donor CMV status was unknown. Per million T cells, TCR beta diversity dropped roughly linearly as age increased.

The second PCR ran about 6 to 11 cycles with a sample-barcoded 5' primer and J-beta primers. Every molecule of cDNA carried a tag from a template-switch adaptor with 12 random nucleotides. In TCRdb, the 5' RACE reads were re-called with MiXCR into one record per CDR3 protein. The sample contains 1,300,000 or so distinct CDR3 sequences, roughly 59% of which appear only once. The germline V gene has CDR1 DFQATT and CDR2 SNEGSKA (reference sequence). The V segment lost 5 bases and the J segment 0 bases; nucleotides outside the gene matches: 7. The CDR3 runs to 15 residues. Notes on this clonotype: Its matching antigen is unknown.

The sequence came from a man aged 18 to 30 in good health. Sequenced sample: blood. The rearrangement links TRBV20-1 to TRBJ2-4, with 7 positions matching TRBD2. Written as DNA, the CDR3 is TGCAGTGCTCAATCCGGGGGGATAGCCAAAAACATTCAGTACTTC. Protein: CSAQSGGIAKNIQYF.